Listed here are 11 T cell receptor beta chains from one sample, sequenced in a study of cytomegalovirus exposure and HLA in healthy donors. 13 Jbeta primers and 60 Vbeta primers were used for the PCR. Profiled with immunoSEQ multiplex PCR; TCRdb holds only in-frame clones, not every one. The sample lists 70,000 to 90,000 clones, 65% to 70% seen once, with roughly 22% in the top ten. Material: PBMCs. Every receptor here comes from a man between 35 and 55 years old in good health and CMV-seropositive.

The chain combines TRBV28 with TRBJ1-2; 7 nucleotides align to TRBD1. Germline V gene lookup returns CDR1 MDHEN and CDR2 SYDVKM. V was clipped by 4 bases and J by 7 bases; unmatched bases: 12. CDR3 size: 15 residues. CDR3 residues: CASSSPPYRGSGYTF. The CDR3 DNA reads as TGTGCCAGCAGTTCCCCGCCCTACAGGGGCTCTGGCTACACCTTC.

This clone was picked up a small number of times. This chain links TRBV5-1 with TRBJ2-3; no reliable D call. From germline, CDR1 is SGHRS and CDR2 YFSETQ. The CDR3 extends over 14 amino acids. Trimming removed 0 bases from V and 6 bases from J, with 11 bases in between. CDR3 loop: CASSLGLGADTQYF. CDR3 bases: TGCGCCAGCAGCTTGGGGCTAGGCGCCGATACGCAGTATTTT.

The genes are TRBV28 and TRBJ1-3, with a weak D call TRBD1 (6 bases). This CDR3 region has 14 residues. V was trimmed by 4 bases and J by 6 bases, leaving 13 bases between them. CDR1 MDHEN and CDR2 SYDVKM come from the germline V gene. As DNA, the CDR3 is TGTGCCAGCAGTTCACAGGGATATGTAAACACCATATATTTT. As protein: CASSSQGYVNTIYF.

V is TRBV14 and J is TRBJ2-1, with D possibly matching TRBD2 (5 bases). Germline assignment: CDR1 SGHDN and CDR2 FVKESK. V was pared by 5 bases and J by 4 bases, with 15 bases between. This CDR3 is built from 15 residues. CDR3 in amino acids: CASSSRSGRYNEQFF. As DNA, the CDR3 is TGTGCCAGCAGCTCTCGAAGTGGGAGATACAATGAGCAGTTCTTC.

This rearrangement joins TRBV6-6 to TRBJ2-1; perhaps TRBD1 as D (5 bases). Germline V gene lookup returns CDR1 MNHNY and CDR2 SVGAGI (reference sequence). Trimming removed 7 bases from V and 7 bases from J, with 14 bases in between. CDR3 length equals 13 residues. CDR3 in DNA: TGTGCCAGCACCCCGGACGGACAAAATGAGCAGTTCTTC. As protein: CASTPDGQNEQFF.

V usage is TRBV6-4 and J usage is TRBJ2-7; perhaps TRBD1 as D (5 bases). There are 13 residues in the CDR3. Germline CDR1 MRHNA, CDR2 SNTAGT. With 8 bases removed from V and 4 bases from J, the gap between germline ends came to 15 bases. The CDR3 DNA reads TGTGCCAGCGGGCGACAGAGTATTTACGAGCAGTACTTC. Translated: CASGRQSIYEQYF.

Only a few counts were recorded for this clone. This chain links TRBV6-6 with TRBJ2-1; TRBD1 agrees at 8 bases. Per the germline V gene, CDR1 is MNHNY and CDR2 is SVGAGI (reference sequence). V was clipped by 5 bases and J by 2 bases; unmatched bases: 5. The CDR3 is 15 amino acids. This chain's CDR3 is CASSTGQGTYNEQFF. CDR3 bases: TGTGCCAGCAGTACAGGACAGGGAACCTACAATGAGCAGTTCTTC.

This chain uses TRBV9 with TRBJ1-5, with D perhaps matching TRBD1 (6 bases). The V end lost 0 bases, the J end lost 6 bases, and 13 bases lay between the germline ends. The CDR3 runs 15 residues. CDR1 and CDR2 from the germline V gene are SGDLS and YYNGEE. CDR3 coding DNA: TGTGCCAGCAGCGTAGGGGGGACACCCCTTCAGCCCCAGCATTTT. Translated: CASSVGGTPLQPQHF. Based on the CDR3 plus reference TRBV9 and TRBJ1-5, the full variable domain is DSGVTQTPKHLITATGQRVTLRCSPRSGDLSVYWYQQSLDQGLQFLIQYYNGEERAKGNILERFSAQQFPDLHSELNLSSLELGDSALYFCASSVGGTPLQPQHFGDGTRLSIL.

The chain is built from TRBV11-2 and TRBJ2-1, with 9 positions matching TRBD1. This CDR3 is built from 18 residues. Germline V gene sequence: CDR1 SGHAT, CDR2 FQNNGV. J was trimmed by 5 bases and V by 5 bases; bases with no gene match: 16. The CDR3 region has the DNA TGTGCCAGCAGCCCTAGCAGAGTCCGGGACAGGGAGAACAATGAGCAGTTCTTC. This translates into CASSPSRVRDRENNEQFF. Full variable domain (outside the CDR3, taken from reference TRBV11-2 and TRBJ2-1): EAGVAQSPRYKIIEKRQSVAFWCNPISGHATLYWYQQILGQGPKLLIQFQNNGVVDDSQLPKDRFSAERLKGVDSTLKIQPAKLEDSAVYLCASSPSRVRDRENNEQFFGPGTRLTVL.

The V gene is TRBV29-1, the J gene TRBJ2-5; weak D call: TRBD1 (7 bases). Germline V gives CDR1 SQVTM, CDR2 ANQGSEA. Trimming pared 4 bases from V and 1 base from J, leaving 22 bases between. The CDR3 is made up of 17 amino acids. The CDR3 region has the DNA TGCAGCGTTGTCGCTCGAGTGGCCAGGGGGGTCCAAGAGACCCAGTACTTC. The encoded protein is CSVVARVARGVQETQYF.

This clone was counted only a few times. The chain couples TRBV28 to TRBJ2-1; perhaps TRBD1 as D (6 bases). The germline V gene encodes CDR1 MDHEN and CDR2 SYDVKM. V gave up 6 bases and J gave up 8 bases, with 14 bases separating them. The CDR3 is made up of 13 amino acids. The CDR3 is CASSPTGIDEQFF. The CDR3 nucleotides read TGTGCCAGCAGCCCGACAGGTATCGATGAGCAGTTCTTC.